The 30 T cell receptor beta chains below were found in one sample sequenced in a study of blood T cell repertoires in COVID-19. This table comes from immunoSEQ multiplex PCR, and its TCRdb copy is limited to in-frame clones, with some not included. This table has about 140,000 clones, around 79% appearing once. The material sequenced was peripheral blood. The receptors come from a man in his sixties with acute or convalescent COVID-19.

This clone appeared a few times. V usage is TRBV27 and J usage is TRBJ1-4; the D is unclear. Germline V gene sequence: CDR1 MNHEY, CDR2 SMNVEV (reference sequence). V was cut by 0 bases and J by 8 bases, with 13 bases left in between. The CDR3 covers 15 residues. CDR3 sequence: CASSLSAHPWEKLFF. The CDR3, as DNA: TGTGCCAGCAGTTTATCGGCCCACCCATGGGAAAAACTGTTTTTT.

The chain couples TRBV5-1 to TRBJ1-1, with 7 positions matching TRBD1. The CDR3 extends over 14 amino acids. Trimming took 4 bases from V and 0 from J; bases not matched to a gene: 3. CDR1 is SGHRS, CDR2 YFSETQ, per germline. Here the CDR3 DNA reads TGCGCCAGCAGCCTACAGGGGATGAACACTGAAGCTTTCTTT. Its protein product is CASSLQGMNTEAFF.

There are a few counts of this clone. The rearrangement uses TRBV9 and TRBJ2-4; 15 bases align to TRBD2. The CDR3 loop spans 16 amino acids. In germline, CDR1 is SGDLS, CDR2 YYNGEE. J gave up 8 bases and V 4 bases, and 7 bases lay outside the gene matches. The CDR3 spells CASSPGTSGRQDIQYF. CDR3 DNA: TGTGCCAGCAGCCCAGGGACTAGCGGGAGGCAGGACATTCAGTACTTC. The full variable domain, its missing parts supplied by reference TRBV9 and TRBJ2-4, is DSGVTQTPKHLITATGQRVTLRCSPRSGDLSVYWYQQSLDQGLQFLIQYYNGEERAKGNILERFSAQQFPDLHSELNLSSLELGDSALYFCASSPGTSGRQDIQYFGAGTRLSVL.

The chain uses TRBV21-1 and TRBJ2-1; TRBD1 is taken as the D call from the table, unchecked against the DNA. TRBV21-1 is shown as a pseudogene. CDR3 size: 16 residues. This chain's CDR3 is CASSPANQGSYNEQFF. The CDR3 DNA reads TGTGCCAGCAGCCCCGCGAACCAGGGCTCTTACAATGAGCAGTTCTTC.

This CDR3 is CASSQGGPRYGYTF. The CDR3 DNA is TGTGCCAGCAGCCAAGGAGGGCCCCGCTATGGCTACACCTTC. This rearrangement joins TRBV3-1 (or the pseudogene TRBV3-2) to TRBJ1-2; D unresolved. The CDR3 runs 14 residues. Germline lookup yields CDR1 LGHDT and CDR2 YNNKEL (reference sequence). V lost 1 base to trimming and J lost 4 bases, with 10 bases between them.

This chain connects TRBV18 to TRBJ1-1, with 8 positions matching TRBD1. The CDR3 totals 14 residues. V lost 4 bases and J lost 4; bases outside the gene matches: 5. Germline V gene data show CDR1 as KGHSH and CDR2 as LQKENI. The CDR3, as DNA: TGTGCCAGCTCACAAGGACAGGGTGTCACTGAAGCTTTCTTT. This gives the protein CASSQGQGVTEAFF.

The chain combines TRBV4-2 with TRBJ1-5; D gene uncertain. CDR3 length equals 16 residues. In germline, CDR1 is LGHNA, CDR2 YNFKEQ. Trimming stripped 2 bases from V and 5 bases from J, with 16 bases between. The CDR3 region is CASSQIGVTTDQPQHF. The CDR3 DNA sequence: TGTGCCAGCAGCCAAATCGGGGTCACCACGGATCAGCCCCAGCATTTT.

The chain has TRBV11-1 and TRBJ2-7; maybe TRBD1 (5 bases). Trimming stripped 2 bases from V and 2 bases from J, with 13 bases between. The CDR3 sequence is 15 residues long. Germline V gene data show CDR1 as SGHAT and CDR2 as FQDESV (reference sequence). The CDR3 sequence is CASSLSPGPTYEQYF. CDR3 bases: TGTGCCAGCAGCTTATCGCCAGGGCCAACCTACGAGCAGTACTTC.

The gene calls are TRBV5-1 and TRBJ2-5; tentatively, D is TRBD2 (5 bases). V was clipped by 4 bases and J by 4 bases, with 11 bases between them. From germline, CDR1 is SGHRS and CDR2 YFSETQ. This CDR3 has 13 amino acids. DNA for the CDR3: TGCGCCAGCAGCCCCCCCGGGGTAGAGACCCAGTACTTC. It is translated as CASSPPGVETQYF.

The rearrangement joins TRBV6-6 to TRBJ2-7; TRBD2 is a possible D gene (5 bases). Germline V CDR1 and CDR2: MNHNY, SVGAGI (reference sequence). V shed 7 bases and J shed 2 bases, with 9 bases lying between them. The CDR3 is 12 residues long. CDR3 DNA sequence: TGTGCCAGCAAACGGGAAACCTACGAGCAGTACTTC. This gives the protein CASKRETYEQYF.

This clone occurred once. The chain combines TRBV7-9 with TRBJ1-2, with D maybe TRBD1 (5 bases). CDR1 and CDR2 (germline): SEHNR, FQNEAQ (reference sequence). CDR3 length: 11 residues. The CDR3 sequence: CVPGEGIGYTF. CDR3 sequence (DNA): TGTGTCCCCGGGGAGGGGATAGGCTACACCTTC.

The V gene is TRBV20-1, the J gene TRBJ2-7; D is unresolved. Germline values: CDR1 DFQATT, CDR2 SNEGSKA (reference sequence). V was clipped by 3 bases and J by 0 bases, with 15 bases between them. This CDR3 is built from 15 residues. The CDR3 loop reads CSASNRVGFSYEQYF. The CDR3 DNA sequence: TGCAGTGCTAGTAATCGTGTCGGGTTCTCCTACGAGCAGTACTTC.

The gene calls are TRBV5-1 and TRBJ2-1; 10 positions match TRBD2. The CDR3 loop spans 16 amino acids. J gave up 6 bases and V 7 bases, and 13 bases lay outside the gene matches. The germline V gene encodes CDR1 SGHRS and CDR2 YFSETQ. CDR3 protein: CASRGLAGVLANEQFF. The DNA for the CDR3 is TGCGCCAGCCGGGGGCTAGCGGGAGTATTGGCCAATGAGCAGTTCTTC.

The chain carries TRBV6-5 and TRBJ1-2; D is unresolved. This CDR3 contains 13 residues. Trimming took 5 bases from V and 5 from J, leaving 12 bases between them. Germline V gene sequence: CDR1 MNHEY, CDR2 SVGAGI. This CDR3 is CASSLDGVYGYTF. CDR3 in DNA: TGTGCCAGCAGTCTTGACGGAGTGTATGGCTACACCTTC.

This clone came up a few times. The CDR3 DNA reads as TGTGCCAGTAGTATGGGACTAGCGGGAGTACGGGAGCAGTTCTTC. Protein: CASSMGLAGVREQFF. V gene TRBV19 combines with J gene TRBJ2-1; 14 bases are shared with TRBD2. From germline, CDR1 is LNHDA and CDR2 SQIVND (reference sequence). The CDR3 loop spans 15 amino acids. Trimming cost V 3 bases and J 10 bases; bases outside gene matches: 5. Full variable domain (remainder filled in from reference TRBV19 and TRBJ2-1): DGGITQSPKYLFRKEGQNVTLSCEQNLNHDAMYWYRQDPGQGLRLIYYSQIVNDFQKGDIAEGYSVSREKKESFPLTVTSAQKNPTAFYLCASSMGLAGVREQFFGPGTRLTVL.

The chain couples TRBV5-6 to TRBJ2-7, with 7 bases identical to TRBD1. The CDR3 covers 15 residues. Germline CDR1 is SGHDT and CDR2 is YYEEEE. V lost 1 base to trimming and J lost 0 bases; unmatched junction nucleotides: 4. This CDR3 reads CASSLLGDSSYEQYF. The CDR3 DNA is TGTGCCAGCAGCTTGCTGGGGGACAGCTCCTACGAGCAGTACTTC.

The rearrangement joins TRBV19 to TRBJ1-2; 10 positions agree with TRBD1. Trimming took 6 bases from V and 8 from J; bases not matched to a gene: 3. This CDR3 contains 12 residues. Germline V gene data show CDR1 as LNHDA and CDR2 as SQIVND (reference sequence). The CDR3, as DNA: TGTGCCAGTAGAGACAGGGGGCGAGGCTACACCTTC. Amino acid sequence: CASRDRGRGYTF.

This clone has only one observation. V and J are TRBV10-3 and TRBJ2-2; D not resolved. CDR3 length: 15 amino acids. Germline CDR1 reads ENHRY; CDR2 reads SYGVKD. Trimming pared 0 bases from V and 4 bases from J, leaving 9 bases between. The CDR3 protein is CAISESTLSTGELFF. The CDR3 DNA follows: TGTGCCATCAGTGAGTCGACTCTTTCCACCGGGGAGCTGTTTTTT.

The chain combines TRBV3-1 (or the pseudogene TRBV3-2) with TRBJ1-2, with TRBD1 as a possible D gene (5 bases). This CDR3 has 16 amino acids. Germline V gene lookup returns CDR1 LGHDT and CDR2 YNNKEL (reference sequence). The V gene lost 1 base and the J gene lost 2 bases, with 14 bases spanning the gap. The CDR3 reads CASSQVRGRGNYGYTF. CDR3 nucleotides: TGTGCCAGCAGCCAAGTACGAGGAAGGGGCAACTATGGCTACACCTTC.

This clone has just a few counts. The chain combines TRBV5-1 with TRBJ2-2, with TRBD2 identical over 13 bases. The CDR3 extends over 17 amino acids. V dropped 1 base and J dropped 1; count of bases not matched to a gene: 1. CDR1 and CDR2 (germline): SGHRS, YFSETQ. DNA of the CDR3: TGCGCCAGCAGCTTGAGGACTAGCGGGGGGAACACCGGGGAGCTGTTTTTT. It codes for CASSLRTSGGNTGELFF.

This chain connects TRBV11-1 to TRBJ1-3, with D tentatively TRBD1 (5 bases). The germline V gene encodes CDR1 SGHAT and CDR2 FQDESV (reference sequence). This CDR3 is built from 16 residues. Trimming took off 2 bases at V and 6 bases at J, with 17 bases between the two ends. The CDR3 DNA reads TGTGCCAGCAGCTTATCTGATGGAGGGACCACAAACACCATATATTTT. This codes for CASSLSDGGTTNTIYF.

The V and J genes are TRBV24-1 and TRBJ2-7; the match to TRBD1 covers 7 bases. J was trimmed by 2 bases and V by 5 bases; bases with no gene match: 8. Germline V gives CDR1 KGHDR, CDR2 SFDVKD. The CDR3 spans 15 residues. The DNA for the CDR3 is TGTGCCACCAGTGCCCCGGACAGGCCCCCCTACGAGCAGTACTTC. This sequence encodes CATSAPDRPPYEQYF.

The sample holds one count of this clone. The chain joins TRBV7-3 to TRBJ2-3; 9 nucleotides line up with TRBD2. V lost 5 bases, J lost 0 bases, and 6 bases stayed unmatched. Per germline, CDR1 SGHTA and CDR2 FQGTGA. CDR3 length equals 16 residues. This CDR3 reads CASSPGLAFSTDTQYF. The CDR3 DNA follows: TGTGCCAGCAGCCCCGGACTAGCGTTTAGCACAGATACGCAGTATTTT.

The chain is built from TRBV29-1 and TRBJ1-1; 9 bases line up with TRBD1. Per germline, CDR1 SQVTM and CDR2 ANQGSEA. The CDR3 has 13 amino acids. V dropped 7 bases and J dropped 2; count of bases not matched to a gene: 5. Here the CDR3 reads CSAYRGLNTEAFF. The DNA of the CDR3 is TGCAGCGCTTACAGGGGGCTAAACACTGAAGCTTTCTTT.

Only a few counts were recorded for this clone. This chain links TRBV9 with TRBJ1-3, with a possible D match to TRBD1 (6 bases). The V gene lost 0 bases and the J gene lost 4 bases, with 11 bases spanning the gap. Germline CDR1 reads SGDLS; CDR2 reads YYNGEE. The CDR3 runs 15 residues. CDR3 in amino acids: CASSVGGLLGNTIYF. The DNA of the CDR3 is TGTGCCAGCAGCGTAGGGGGGCTCTTAGGAAACACCATATATTTT. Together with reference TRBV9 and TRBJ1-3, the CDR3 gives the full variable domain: DSGVTQTPKHLITATGQRVTLRCSPRSGDLSVYWYQQSLDQGLQFLIQYYNGEERAKGNILERFSAQQFPDLHSELNLSSLELGDSALYFCASSVGGLLGNTIYFGEGSWLTVV.

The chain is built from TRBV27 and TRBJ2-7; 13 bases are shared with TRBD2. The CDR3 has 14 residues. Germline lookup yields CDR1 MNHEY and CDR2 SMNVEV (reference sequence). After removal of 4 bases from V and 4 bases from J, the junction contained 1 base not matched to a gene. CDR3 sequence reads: CASSSTSGRYEQYF. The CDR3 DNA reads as TGTGCCAGCAGTTCGACTAGCGGGAGGTACGAGCAGTACTTC.

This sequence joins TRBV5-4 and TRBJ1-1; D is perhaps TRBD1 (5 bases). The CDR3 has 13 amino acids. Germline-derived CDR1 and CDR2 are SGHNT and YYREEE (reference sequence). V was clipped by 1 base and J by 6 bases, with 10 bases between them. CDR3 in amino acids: CASSLRQGSEAFF. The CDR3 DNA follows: TGTGCCAGCAGCTTGAGGCAGGGATCTGAAGCTTTCTTT.

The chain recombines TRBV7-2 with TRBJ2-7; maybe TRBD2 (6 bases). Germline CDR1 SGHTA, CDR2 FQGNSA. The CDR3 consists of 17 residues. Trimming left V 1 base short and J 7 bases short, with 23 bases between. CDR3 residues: CASSLEGAGTYSGEQYF. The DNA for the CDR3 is TGTGCCAGCAGCTTAGAGGGTGCGGGAACCTACTCGGGGGAGCAGTACTTC. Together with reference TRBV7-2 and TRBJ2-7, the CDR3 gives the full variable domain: GAGVSQSPSNKVTEKGKDVELRCDPISGHTALYWYRQSLGQGLEFLIYFQGNSAPDKSGLPSDRFSAERTGGSVSTLTIQRTQQEDSAVYLCASSLEGAGTYSGEQYFGPGTRLTVT.

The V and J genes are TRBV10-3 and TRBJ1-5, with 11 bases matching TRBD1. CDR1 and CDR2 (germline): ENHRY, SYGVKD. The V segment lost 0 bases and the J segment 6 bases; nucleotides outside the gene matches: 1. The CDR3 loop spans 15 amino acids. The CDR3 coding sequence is TGTGCCATCAGTGAGTCGGGACAGGGGGGTCAGCCCCAGCATTTT. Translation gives CAISESGQGGQPQHF.

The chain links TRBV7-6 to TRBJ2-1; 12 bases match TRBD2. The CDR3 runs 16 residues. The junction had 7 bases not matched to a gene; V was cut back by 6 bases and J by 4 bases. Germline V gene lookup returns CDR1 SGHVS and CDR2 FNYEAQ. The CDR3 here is CASSPGTSGLYNEQFF. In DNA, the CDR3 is TGTGCCAGCAGTCCCGGGACTAGCGGGTTATACAATGAGCAGTTCTTC.